This T cell receptor (beta chain) originates from a study of CD8+ T cells in alopecia areata. Background on the study: Tofacitinib therapy took 6 to 18 months; 6 months off drug came after. Percentage of affected scalp area was the basis on which treated patients' severity was scored. General study findings and limits: Significant decreases in scalp clonality and expanded CD8+ clones followed tofacitinib treatment. Lesional scalp, notably in alopecia totalis/universalis, had clonality above that of normal scalp.

A note on this clone: Its cognate antigen is unknown.

Indicated treatment: oral pan-JAK inhibitor, 5-10 mg twice daily. Following extraction, RNA underwent reverse transcription to cDNA, which served as the sequencing template. The method was immunoSEQ multiplex PCR; TCRdb's version includes in-frame clones alone and lacks a portion of them. The sample has fewer than 350,000 clones, about three fifths seen once. After removal of 7 bases from V and 0 bases from J, the junction contained 3 bases not matched to a gene. Per the germline V gene, CDR1 is SQVTM and CDR2 is ANQGSEA. The CDR3 contains 12 residues. The V call is TRBV29-1, the J call TRBJ2-7; 7 bases line up with TRBD1. The sequencing here drew on CD4+ T cells sorted from blood, taken at week 24, from a patient treated with tofacitinib. This sequence originates from a human donor with alopecia areata. CDR3 loop: CSAGDSSYEQYF. CDR3 DNA sequence: TGCAGCGCAGGGGACAGCTCCTACGAGCAGTACTTC.